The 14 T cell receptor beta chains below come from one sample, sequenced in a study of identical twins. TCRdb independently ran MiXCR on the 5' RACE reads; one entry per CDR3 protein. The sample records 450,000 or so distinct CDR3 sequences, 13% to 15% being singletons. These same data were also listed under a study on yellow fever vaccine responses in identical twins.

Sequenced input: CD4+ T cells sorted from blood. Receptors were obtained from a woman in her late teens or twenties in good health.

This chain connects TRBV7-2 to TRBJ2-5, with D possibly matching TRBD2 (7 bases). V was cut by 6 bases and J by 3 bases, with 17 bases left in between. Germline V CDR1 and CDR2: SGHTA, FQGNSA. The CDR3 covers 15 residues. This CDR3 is CASSRLGGREETQYF. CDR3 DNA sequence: TGTGCCAGCAGTCGACTCGGGGGGCGGGAAGAGACCCAGTACTTC.

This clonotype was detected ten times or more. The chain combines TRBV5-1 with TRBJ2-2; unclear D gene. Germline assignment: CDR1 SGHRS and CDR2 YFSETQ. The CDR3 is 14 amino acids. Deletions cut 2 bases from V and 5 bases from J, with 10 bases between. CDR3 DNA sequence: TGCGCCAGCAGCTTCTGGGGAATGACCGGGGAGCTGTTTTTT. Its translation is CASSFWGMTGELFF. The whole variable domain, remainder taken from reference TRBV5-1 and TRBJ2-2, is KAGVTQTPRYLIKTRGQQVTLSCSPISGHRSVSWYQQTPGQGLQFLFEYFSETQRNKGNFPGRFSGRQFSNSRSEMNVSTLELGDSALYLCASSFWGMTGELFFGEGSRLTVL.

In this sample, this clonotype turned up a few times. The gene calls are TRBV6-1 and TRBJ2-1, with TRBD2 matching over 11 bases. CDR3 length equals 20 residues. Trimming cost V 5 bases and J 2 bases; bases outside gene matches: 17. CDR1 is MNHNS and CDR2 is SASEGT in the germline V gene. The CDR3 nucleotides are TGTGCCAGCAGTAAACCTATCACCGGGACTAGCGGATGGACCTACAATGAGCAGTTCTTC. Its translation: CASSKPITGTSGWTYNEQFF.

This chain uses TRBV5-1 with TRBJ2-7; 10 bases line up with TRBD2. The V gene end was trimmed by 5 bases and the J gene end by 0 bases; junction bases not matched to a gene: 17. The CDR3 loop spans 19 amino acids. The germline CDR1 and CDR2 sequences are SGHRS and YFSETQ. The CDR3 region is CASRGSGTSVLRSSYEQYF. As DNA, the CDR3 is TGCGCCAGCAGGGGGTCCGGGACTAGCGTCCTCAGGAGCTCCTACGAGCAGTACTTC. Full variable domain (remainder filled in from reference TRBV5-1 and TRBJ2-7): KAGVTQTPRYLIKTRGQQVTLSCSPISGHRSVSWYQQTPGQGLQFLFEYFSETQRNKGNFPGRFSGRQFSNSRSEMNVSTLELGDSALYLCASRGSGTSVLRSSYEQYFGPGTRLTVT.

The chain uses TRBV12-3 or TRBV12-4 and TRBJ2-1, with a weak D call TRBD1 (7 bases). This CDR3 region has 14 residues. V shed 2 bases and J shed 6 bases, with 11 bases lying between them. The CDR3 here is CASSLTGDFNEQFF. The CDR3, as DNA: TGTGCCAGCAGTTTAACAGGGGACTTCAATGAGCAGTTCTTC.

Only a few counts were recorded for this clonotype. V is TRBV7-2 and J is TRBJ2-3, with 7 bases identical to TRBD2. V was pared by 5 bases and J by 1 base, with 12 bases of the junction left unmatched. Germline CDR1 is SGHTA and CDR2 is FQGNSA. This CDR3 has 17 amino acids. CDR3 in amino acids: CASSPQVAGRGTDTQYF. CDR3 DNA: TGTGCCAGCAGCCCCCAGGTAGCGGGCAGGGGCACAGATACGCAGTATTTT.

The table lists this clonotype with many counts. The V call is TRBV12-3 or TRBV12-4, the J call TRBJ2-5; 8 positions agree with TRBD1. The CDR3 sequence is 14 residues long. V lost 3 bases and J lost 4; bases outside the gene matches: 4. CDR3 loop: CASSLAGGGETQYF. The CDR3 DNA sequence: TGTGCCAGCAGTTTGGCAGGGGGCGGAGAGACCCAGTACTTC.

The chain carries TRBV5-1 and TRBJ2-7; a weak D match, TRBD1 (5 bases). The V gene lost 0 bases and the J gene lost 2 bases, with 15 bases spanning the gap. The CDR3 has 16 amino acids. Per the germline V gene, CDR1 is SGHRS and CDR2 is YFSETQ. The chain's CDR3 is CASSLALRQKTYEQYF. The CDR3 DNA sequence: TGCGCCAGCAGCTTGGCCTTAAGACAGAAAACCTACGAGCAGTACTTC.

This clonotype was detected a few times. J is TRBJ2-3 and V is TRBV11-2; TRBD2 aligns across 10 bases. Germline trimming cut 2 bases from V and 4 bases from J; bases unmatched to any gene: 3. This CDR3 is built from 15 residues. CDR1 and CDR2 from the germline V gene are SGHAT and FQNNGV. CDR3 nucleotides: TGTGCCAGCAGCTTACTGGGACTAGCGCCAGATACGCAGTATTTT. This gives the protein CASSLLGLAPDTQYF.

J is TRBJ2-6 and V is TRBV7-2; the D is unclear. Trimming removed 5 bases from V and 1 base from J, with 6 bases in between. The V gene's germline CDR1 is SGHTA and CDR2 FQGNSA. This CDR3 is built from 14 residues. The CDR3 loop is CASSPISGANVLTF. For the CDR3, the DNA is TGTGCCAGCAGCCCAATATCTGGGGCCAACGTCCTGACTTTC.

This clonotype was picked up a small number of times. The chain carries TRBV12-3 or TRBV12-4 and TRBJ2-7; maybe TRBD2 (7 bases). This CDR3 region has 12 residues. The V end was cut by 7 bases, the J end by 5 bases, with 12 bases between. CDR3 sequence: CASNRGAHEQYF. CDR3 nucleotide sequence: TGTGCCAGCAACCGGGGGGCACACGAGCAGTACTTC.

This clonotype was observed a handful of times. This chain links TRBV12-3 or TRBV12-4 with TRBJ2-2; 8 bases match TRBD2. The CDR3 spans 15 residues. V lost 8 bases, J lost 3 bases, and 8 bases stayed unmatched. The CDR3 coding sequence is TGTGCCAGCCGCCTGGTAGCGGGGTACACCGGGGAGCTGTTTTTT. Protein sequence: CASRLVAGYTGELFF.

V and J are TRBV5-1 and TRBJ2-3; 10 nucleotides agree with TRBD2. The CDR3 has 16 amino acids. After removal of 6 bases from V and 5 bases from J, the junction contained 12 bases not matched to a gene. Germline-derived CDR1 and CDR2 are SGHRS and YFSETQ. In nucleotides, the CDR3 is TGCGCCAGCACCCCTCAGCGGGGGGGCCCGGGAGATACGCAGTATTTT. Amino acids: CASTPQRGGPGDTQYF.

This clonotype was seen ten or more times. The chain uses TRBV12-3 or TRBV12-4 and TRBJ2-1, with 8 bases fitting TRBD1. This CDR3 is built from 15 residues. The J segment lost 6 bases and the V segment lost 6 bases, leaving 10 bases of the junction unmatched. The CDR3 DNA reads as TGTGCCAGCAGGCAACAGGGGGAATCGGCCAATGAGCAGTTCTTC. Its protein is CASRQQGESANEQFF.